This is a list of T cell receptor beta chains from one sample in a study of blood T cell repertoires in COVID-19. Method: immunoSEQ multiplex PCR; TCRdb's copy keeps in-frame clones and lacks some. The repertoire consists of some 230,000 clones, with approximately 81% occurring once and the leading ten covering around 2.9%. Sequenced: peripheral blood. The receptor source for this set is a man in his fifties who had recovered from COVID-19. Both conserved end residues are part of each CDR3. A D gene is named only where the DNA matches it firmly. Size is stated for part of the rows, as once, few or many counts, or as a class when the clone is expanded.

D gene	clone size	V gene	J gene	CDR3 protein	CDR3 DNA
.	once	TRBV9	TRBJ1-1	CASSSQTGVKTEAFF	TGTGCCAGCAGCTCCCAGACGGGAGTAAAGACTGAAGCTTTCTTT
TRBD2	.	TRBV30	TRBJ2-1	CAWGGASGRNEQFF	TGTGCCTGGGGCGGGGCTAGCGGGAGAAATGAGCAGTTCTTC
TRBD1	.	TRBV3-1/TRBV3-2	TRBJ2-1	CASSIRQGGSYNEQFF	TGTGCCAGCAGCATCCGACAGGGGGGCTCCTACAATGAGCAGTTCTTC
TRBD2	.	TRBV18	TRBJ2-1	CASSPNLASGSNEQFF	TGTGCCAGCTCACCGAACTTGGCTAGCGGGAGCAATGAGCAGTTCTTC
TRBD2	once	TRBV4-2	TRBJ2-7	CASSHSGTSGYPSYEQYF	TGTGCCAGCAGCCACTCCGGGACTAGCGGATACCCCTCCTACGAGCAGTACTTC
.	.	TRBV5-7	TRBJ2-1	CASSGAPRGEQFF	TGTGCCAGCAGCGGGGCCCCTCGTGGTGAGCAGTTCTTC
TRBD1	.	TRBV7-9	TRBJ2-7	CASSLGDRREYEQYF	TGTGCCAGCAGCTTAGGGGACAGAAGAGAGTACGAGCAGTACTTC
TRBD1	.	TRBV9	TRBJ2-1	CASSAVDRGSYNEQFF	TGTGCCAGCAGCGCCGTTGACAGGGGGTCGTACAATGAGCAGTTCTTC
TRBD1	once	TRBV18	TRBJ1-5	CASSPDRVANQPQHF	TGTGCCAGCTCACCGGACAGGGTTGCAAATCAGCCCCAGCATTTT
.	.	TRBV11-2	TRBJ1-5	CASSLAAGNQPQHF	TGTGCCAGCAGCTTAGCGGCAGGGAATCAGCCCCAGCATTTT
TRBD2	.	TRBV24-1	TRBJ2-1	CATSEAGSSYNEQFF	TGTGCCACCAGCGAAGCGGGAAGCTCCTACAATGAGCAGTTCTTC
TRBD2	.	TRBV14	TRBJ2-1	CASSEASGVRRQFF	TGTGCCAGCAGCGAAGCTAGCGGTGTACGTCGGCAGTTCTTC
.	.	TRBV5-1	TRBJ2-1	CASTIGGLNEQFF	TGCGCCAGCACCATCGGGGGTCTTAATGAGCAGTTCTTC
.	.	TRBV30	TRBJ1-3	CAWNSGISGNTIYF	TGTGCCTGGAATTCGGGGATATCTGGAAACACCATATATTTT
TRBD2	.	TRBV5-1	TRBJ2-5	CASSSRGAGSQETQYF	TGCGCCAGCAGCTCCCGCGGAGCGGGATCTCAGGAGACCCAGTACTTC
.	.	TRBV12-3/TRBV12-4	TRBJ1-2	CASSFDRRYGYTF	TGTGCCAGCAGTTTCGACAGAAGATATGGCTACACCTTC
.	.	TRBV20-1	TRBJ2-3	CSASPLSTDTQYF	TGCAGTGCTAGTCCACTGAGCACAGATACGCAGTATTTT